The sequence of this T cell receptor beta chain was determined in a study of T-cell memory formation after mild COVID-19. The study, taken as a whole, reports: Pre-infection memory harbored some responding clones, suggesting cross-reactive memory joined. Contracting CD8+ clones were enriched in EMRA, CD4+ mainly in CM and EM. Later expanders leaned CD4+, whereas day 15 to 85 contracting clones were balanced CD4/CD8.

From 5'RACE with constant-segment primers came TCR alpha and TCR beta cDNA libraries that carried sample barcodes and UMIs. Each CDR3 protein is one row after TCRdb ran MiXCR on the 5' RACE reads. The table includes 250,000 to 350,000 distinct CDR3 sequences, about 16% detected once. Regarding this clonotype: The target antigen is unknown.

Between the trimmed V and J ends, which lost 2 bases and 2 bases, there was a span of 20 bases. The CDR3 has 18 amino acids. Germline V CDR1 and CDR2: SGHTA, FQGNSA. The chain recombines TRBV7-2 with TRBJ2-3; D gene uncertain. Sequenced sample: PBMCs or a T cell subset sorted from them (not recorded which). The source is a man between 18 and 35 years old who had mild COVID-19 (a few samples of this study predate the infection). Cell type and time point are not known. The CDR3 DNA is TGTGCCAGCAGCTTAAAAAGGAGTCAGAGTAGGTTCACAGATACGCAGTATTTT. It codes for CASSLKRSQSRFTDTQYF.